This T cell receptor (beta chain) was identified during a study of regulatory T cells in long-lasting Graves disease (dated by TCRdb to the early 2020s). Study-wide context: Patients with newly diagnosed Graves' disease had been on antithyroid drugs for under 3 months. Persistent Graves' disease patients were compared with newly diagnosed Graves' disease patients by peripheral blood TCR sequencing and RNA sequencing. The study took place in China and was registered as a clinical trial. A total of about 33 samples were covered by TCR sequencing, comprising approximately 13 persistent and about 20 newly diagnosed Graves' disease patients. What the research found in general, with its limitations: Sequencing and analysis were restricted to the TCR beta chain. Persistent patients shared more public clonotypes among themselves (around 2,800) than newly diagnosed patients did (more than 950). Preferential use of TRBV28, TRBJ1-2 and TRBJ2-5 was observed in persistent disease, whereas TRBV20-1 and TRBJ2-1 were favored in newly diagnosed disease. The authors acknowledged the small sample size as a limitation that may reduce accuracy. Persistent Graves' disease patients showed lower TCR Shannon entropy and fewer highly expanded clones than newly diagnosed patients, suggesting clonal expansion. Only peripheral blood was studied, because thyroid tissue, the primary lesion, was inaccessible.

Details on this clonotype: Its antigen remains undetermined. Since a much larger clone is just one base distant, this may be a read error.

The intended sense of this specimen's time point label: newly diagnosed GD, antithyroid drugs for less than 3 months. For both TCR sequencing and RNA sequencing, RNA was extracted from PBMCs in TRIzol. The diagnosis of Graves' disease was made according to American Thyroid Association guidelines. Recruitment of patients was carried out at an endocrinology department in Xi'an, China. From each patient, about 8.9 milliliters of peripheral blood was collected into an EDTA anticoagulant tube. Ficoll Paque Plus density gradient separation was used to isolate PBMCs, and no further T cell sorting was performed. An Agilent 2100 Bioanalyzer and agarose gel were used to check RNA quality, while a NanoDrop 2000 measured RNA concentration. CDR1 and CDR2 (MNHEY, SMNVEV) derive from the germline V gene (reference sequence). The CDR3, cysteine through phenylalanine, is 14 amino acids long. Of the read, only the CDR3 DNA is kept; its 42 bases are in frame from base 1.

Library preparation was by multiplex PCR. The instrument given in TCRdb is Illumina HiSeq 4000. CDR3 regions were amplified by Arm-PCR with iRepertoire HTBI primers to construct TCR beta libraries. Before sequencing, the PCR products went through gel purification. The original pipeline was this. Gene usage analysis of CDR3 amino acid clonotypes relied on the 60 or so TRBV and fewer than 15 TRBJ segments identified across samples. COPE and FqMerger were used to merge filtered high-quality paired reads into contigs. BLAST was used to align contigs to IMGT TRBV, TRBD and TRBJ reference genes, with CDR3 defined following IMGT. Any clonotype with a frequency above 0.1% was classified as a highly expanded clone. Repertoire diversity was measured by Shannon entropy, and V-J evenness by the Gini coefficient. A clonotype was considered public if more than one individual shared it. TCRdb trimmed public reads at Q25 via fastp, called clones via MiXCR and kept in-frame beta chains. Every CDR3 protein is listed once, alongside the most common genes and DNA of its rows. TCRdb assigned the V and J calls; the authors' analysis was not used. This sample gives approximately 440,000 distinct CDR3 sequences in total; around 15% of them show up just once. The biggest ten clones account for 12% of the sample.

These data also featured in a second study, about T cells in Graves' hyperthyroidism and ophthalmopathy. As described in the second report: A patient counted as having stable Graves' hyperthyroidism if no progression to ophthalmopathy occurred over 18 months of follow-up. Hyperthyroidism patients were newly diagnosed, with disease duration under 2 months, and aged 18 to 65 years. The study excluded patients with uncontrolled infections, other autoimmune diseases, pregnancy or lactation. Diagnoses were established on the basis of clinical symptoms, serum thyroxine and TRAb, thyroid ultrasound, and orbital computed tomography. A first-round RT-PCR of the TCR CDR3 used the HTBI primer set with the Qiagen OneStep RT-PCR kit. Blood samples also contained most of the expanded thyroid clonotypes (frequency above 0.001), which suggests that blood repertoires may reflect thyroid immune responses. A model built on a 13 V-J signature distinguished ophthalmopathy from stable hyperthyroidism, reaching around 88% sensitivity and about 81% specificity in cross-validation and 80%/75% in testing. During validation, the model predicted progression to ophthalmopathy a median of roughly 7.1 months ahead of onset, with just under 71% sensitivity and roughly 72% specificity. TCR V-J signatures able to tell the groups apart were searched for in a discovery cohort of 100 or so patients, of whom roughly 42 had Graves' ophthalmopathy and about 60 had stable Graves' hyperthyroidism. An independent validation cohort of under 20 hyperthyroidism patients and 17 patients who later progressed to ophthalmopathy tested prospective prediction of ophthalmopathy. The roughly 91 discovery patients were randomly divided into training and test sets at a 7:3 ratio. In roughly six Graves' hyperthyroidism patients, the study also compared T-cell repertoires from thyroid tissue with T-cell repertoires from blood. Following sampling, methimazole starting at 30 mg daily was given to hyperthyroidism patients, and high-dose intravenous methylprednisolone was given to ophthalmopathy patients. The libraries were constructed in a second round of multiplex PCR and then size-selected and purified. Sequencing of the libraries was done on an Illumina HiSeq2000 using paired-end 100 bp reads. SOAPnuke was used to process the raw data, with reads discarded if the reads contained adapters or uncalled bases, had a mean Phred below 15, or lacked an exact constant-primer or identifier match. High-quality paired reads were merged with COPE v1.2.5, and unique nucleotide sequences were defined as clonotypes. MiTCR v1.1 was used to align clonotypes to the IMGT TRBV, TRBD and TRBJ reference segments. Only V-J combinations with frequency above 0.0001, covering about 99% of repertoires, were analysed. A TCS score was defined as the ratio of F50 (clonal expansion) to E x V (chaos), with BLOSUM62-based TCRdist applied between CDR3 peptides within each V-J. Welch's t-statistics and random forest reduced 450 to 600 V-J features to about 13, which were used in a naive Bayes classifier (R e1071). Sample size was not statistically predetermined, and investigators were not blinded to group allocation. TCR Vbeta CDR3 sequencing of fewer than 150 peripheral blood samples (43 ophthalmopathy, approximately 80 hyperthyroidism and around 17 progressor patients) is reported in the paper.

This receptor chain uses TRBV27 and TRBJ1-1, and 7 bases in between align with TRBD1. The receptor was derived from a man in his forties with Graves disease. Donor details come from another sample of the same person, matched by shared clones. This specimen consisted of peripheral blood mononuclear cells (PBMCs), obtained at new diagnosis, from a patient treated with antithyroid drugs. The CDR3 in this case is CASSFQGGFTEALF. The nucleotide sequence is given as TGTGCCAGCAGTTTCCAAGGGGGCTTCACTGAAGCTCTCTTT.